The rows below give T cell receptor beta chains drawn from one sample of a study of shared clonotypes between healthy human individuals. The table came from immunoSEQ multiplex PCR; TCRdb's copy has only in-frame clones and leaves some out. In the table there are about 680,000 clones, just over 90% of which are singletons. The sequencing sample was made of naive CD8+ T cells sorted from blood. The origin of the receptors is a man aged 30 to 39 in good health. CDR3s include the opening cysteine and the closing phenylalanine or tryptophan. The D gene is left open where the match is weak. Rows give clone size only sometimes, using once, few, many, or a class for an expanded clone.

d_gene,j_gene,abundance,v_gene,CDR3aa,CDR3nt
NA,TRBJ2-1,NA,TRBV5-1,CASSLGLARNSYNEQFF,TGCGCCAGCAGCTTGGGTCTAGCGCGTAACTCCTACAATGAGCAGTTCTTC
NA,TRBJ2-7,NA,TRBV7-2,CASSSEGASSYEQYF,TGTGCCAGCAGCTCAGAAGGGGCCAGCTCCTACGAGCAGTACTTC
NA,TRBJ2-7,NA,TRBV19,CASSIDSASSSYEQYF,TGTGCCAGTAGTATAGATTCTGCCTCTAGCTCCTACGAGCAGTACTTC
NA,TRBJ2-2,few,TRBV9,CASSPSQGTGELFF,TGTGCCAGCAGCCCGTCCCAGGGCACCGGGGAGCTGTTTTTT
TRBD2,TRBJ2-3,once,TRBV7-9,CASSHPGTSGSLTDTQYF,TGTGCCAGCAGCCATCCCGGGACTAGCGGGAGTTTGACAGATACGCAGTATTTT
NA,TRBJ1-5,NA,TRBV7-8,CASSQVVTEGPNQPQHF,TGTGCCAGCAGCCAAGTGGTCACCGAAGGGCCTAATCAGCCCCAGCATTTT
NA,TRBJ2-5,NA,TRBV4-1,CASSQVERGPETQYF,TGCGCCAGCAGCCAAGTGGAGAGGGGTCCAGAGACCCAGTACTTC
TRBD1,TRBJ2-7,NA,TRBV18,CATYRDSPYEQYF,TGTGCCACCTACCGGGACAGTCCCTACGAGCAGTACTTC
NA,TRBJ1-1,few,TRBV29-1,CSVDNGEAFF,TGCAGCGTTGATAACGGAGAAGCTTTCTTT
TRBD1,TRBJ1-1,NA,TRBV27,CASSFGTGYTEAFF,TGTGCCAGCAGTTTTGGGACAGGGTATACTGAAGCTTTCTTT
NA,TRBJ2-3,NA,TRBV5-1,CASSSGHRTDTQYF,TGCGCCAGCAGCTCGGGACACCGCACAGATACGCAGTATTTT
TRBD2,TRBJ2-2,NA,TRBV9,CASSPFQGGSYTGELFF,TGTGCCAGCAGCCCGTTCCAGGGCGGGAGCTACACCGGGGAGCTGTTTTTT
NA,TRBJ1-2,NA,TRBV30,CACRMGGYEDGYTF,TGTGCCTGCCGGATGGGGGGCTATGAGGATGGCTACACCTTC
NA,TRBJ2-1,NA,TRBV5-1,CASSLRSRAGLSSYNEQFF,TGCGCCAGCAGCTTGCGGAGCCGGGCGGGCCTCAGCTCCTACAATGAGCAGTTCTTC
TRBD2,TRBJ2-1,once,TRBV27,CASSLAGVLNEQFF,TGTGCCAGCAGTTTGGCGGGAGTGTTAAATGAGCAGTTCTTC
NA,TRBJ1-2,NA,TRBV10-3,CAISIRDRPNYGYTF,TGTGCCATCAGTATAAGGGACCGACCTAACTATGGCTACACCTTC
NA,TRBJ1-1,once,TRBV19,CASSIDRNLENSGGAFF,TGTGCCAGTAGTATAGATCGAAACTTGGAAAACAGTGGAGGAGCTTTCTTT
NA,TRBJ1-5,NA,TRBV6-6,CASSYSGTGGQPQHF,TGTGCCAGCAGTTACTCCGGGACCGGAGGTCAGCCCCAGCATTTT
NA,TRBJ2-7,NA,TRBV6-5,CASSLQVTGYEQYF,TGTGCCAGCAGCTTACAGGTAACCGGATACGAGCAGTACTTC
TRBD1,TRBJ2-3,NA,TRBV9,CASSGYRGGTDTQYF,TGTGCCAGCAGCGGCTACAGGGGAGGCACAGATACGCAGTATTTT
NA,TRBJ2-1,NA,TRBV10-1,CASSEAVTYNEQFF,TGCGCCAGCAGTGAAGCGGTAACCTACAATGAGCAGTTCTTC
NA,TRBJ2-7,NA,TRBV19,CASSAANRGAGGYYEQYF,TGTGCCAGTAGTGCCGCTAATCGGGGGGCAGGTGGATACTACGAGCAGTACTTC
TRBD2,TRBJ2-3,NA,TRBV9,CASSVPVAGVEDTQYF,TGTGCCAGCAGCGTCCCCGTAGCGGGAGTGGAAGATACGCAGTATTTT
NA,TRBJ2-5,NA,TRBV5-1,CASRSAEGPETQYF,TGCGCCAGCAGATCCGCGGAGGGCCCAGAGACCCAGTACTTC
NA,TRBJ1-4,NA,TRBV9,CASSVGGGTVPLFF,NA
NA,TRBJ2-2,NA,TRBV18,CASSPGQGGSTGELFF,TGTGCCAGCTCACCAGGACAGGGAGGGAGCACCGGGGAGCTGTTTTTT
NA,TRBJ2-2,NA,TRBV5-4,CASSSGGVNTGELFF,TGTGCCAGCAGCTCAGGGGGGGTGAACACCGGGGAGCTGTTTTTT
TRBD1,TRBJ2-7,NA,TRBV5-5,CASSTPQTGDYEQYF,TGTGCCAGCAGCACTCCACAGACAGGGGACTACGAGCAGTACTTC
NA,TRBJ2-3,NA,TRBV5-4,CASSLGGLVDTQYF,TGTGCCAGCAGCTTGGGGGGTTTGGTGGATACGCAGTATTTT
NA,TRBJ2-1,NA,TRBV5-6,CASSLFMGLDEQFF,TGTGCCAGCAGCCTGTTTATGGGGTTAGATGAGCAGTTCTTC
TRBD2,TRBJ2-5,NA,TRBV7-2,CASSSGLAGLVEETQYF,TGTGCCAGCAGCTCGGGACTAGCGGGTTTGGTTGAAGAGACCCAGTACTTC
NA,TRBJ2-5,NA,TRBV6-5,CASSFWGPAETQYF,TGTGCCAGCTCCTTTTGGGGTCCCGCAGAGACCCAGTACTTC
NA,TRBJ1-2,few,TRBV7-8,CASSEGRSLIYGYTF,TGTGCCAGCAGCGAAGGGCGTAGTCTCATCTATGGCTACACCTTC
NA,TRBJ2-1,NA,TRBV7-6,CASSYLDGSSYNEQFF,TGTGCCAGCAGCTATCTAGACGGGAGCTCCTACAATGAGCAGTTCTTC
TRBD1,TRBJ2-1,NA,TRBV6-5,CASSRQGYNEQFF,TGTGCCAGCAGTAGACAGGGGTACAATGAGCAGTTCTTC
NA,TRBJ1-1,NA,TRBV18,CASSPWGRVGTEAFF,TGTGCCAGCTCACCATGGGGGCGAGTTGGCACTGAAGCTTTCTTT
TRBD2,TRBJ2-3,once,TRBV9,CASSGGTTQLGDTQYF,TGTGCCAGCAGCGGGGGGACTACTCAACTGGGAGATACGCAGTATTTT
TRBD1,TRBJ2-2,NA,TRBV5-6,CASSPDRGGLTGELFF,TGTGCCAGCAGCCCCGACAGGGGTGGGCTGACCGGGGAGCTGTTTTTT
NA,TRBJ2-5,NA,TRBV28,CASSLWGGMGETQYF,TGTGCCAGCAGTTTATGGGGAGGAATGGGGGAGACCCAGTACTTC
NA,TRBJ2-2,NA,TRBV5-4,CASSFRAGSGGELFF,TGTGCCAGCAGCTTCCGCGCAGGGTCAGGCGGGGAGCTGTTTTTT
TRBD1,TRBJ2-7,NA,TRBV5-1,CASSPRQGNYEQYF,TGCGCCAGCAGCCCTCGACAGGGTAACTACGAGCAGTACTTC
TRBD2,TRBJ2-1,NA,TRBV5-4,CASSLQVLAGDEQFF,TGTGCCAGCAGCTTGCAGGTACTAGCGGGAGATGAGCAGTTCTTC
NA,TRBJ2-5,NA,TRBV7-7,CASSVRDSQETQYF,TGTGCTAGCAGCGTACGGGACTCCCAAGAGACCCAGTACTTC
NA,TRBJ2-7,NA,TRBV29-1,CSVEGRQGPHEQYF,TGCAGCGTTGAAGGTCGGCAGGGCCCCCACGAGCAGTACTTC
TRBD2,TRBJ2-7,NA,TRBV11-2,CASSSGTSGIGSYEQYF,TGTGCCAGCAGCTCAGGGACTAGCGGGATCGGCTCCTACGAGCAGTACTTC
NA,TRBJ2-5,NA,TRBV29-1,CSAPGDREETQYF,TGCAGCGCCCCGGGGGACAGAGAAGAGACCCAGTACTTC